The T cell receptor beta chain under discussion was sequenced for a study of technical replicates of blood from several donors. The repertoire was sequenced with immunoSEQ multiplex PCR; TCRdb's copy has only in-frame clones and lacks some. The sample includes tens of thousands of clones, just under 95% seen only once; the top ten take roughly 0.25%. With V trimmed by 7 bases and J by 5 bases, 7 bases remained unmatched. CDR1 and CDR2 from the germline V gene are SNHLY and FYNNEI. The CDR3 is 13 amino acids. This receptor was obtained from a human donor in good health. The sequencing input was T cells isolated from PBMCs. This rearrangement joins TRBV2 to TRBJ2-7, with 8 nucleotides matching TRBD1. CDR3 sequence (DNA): TGTGCCAGCAACACGGACAGGGACCACGAGCAGTACTTC. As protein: CASNTDRDHEQYF. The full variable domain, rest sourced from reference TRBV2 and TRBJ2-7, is EPEVTQTPSHQVTQMGQEVILRCVPISNHLYFYWYRQILGQKVEFLVSFYNNEISEKSEIFDDQFSVERPDGSNFTLKIRSTKLEDSAMYFCASNTDRDHEQYFGPGTRLTVT.